A single sample is the source of the 27 T cell receptor beta chains below, sequenced in a study of control samples from healthy donors and cancer patients. TCRdb's copy holds only in-frame clones and misses some; the assay was immunoSEQ multiplex PCR. In the table there are 150,000 or so clones, 80% to 90% of which are singletons. The material sequenced was blood. These receptors were taken from a man aged 30 to 45 in good health.

This chain uses TRBV24-1 with TRBJ1-2; the match to TRBD1 covers 9 bases. Germline loops: CDR1 KGHDR, CDR2 SFDVKD. Trimming took 5 bases from V and 3 from J; bases not matched to a gene: 6. The CDR3 loop spans 15 amino acids. The CDR3 region is CATSGRTGVDYGYTF. The DNA for the CDR3 is TGTGCCACCAGTGGAAGGACAGGGGTGGACTATGGCTACACCTTC.

The chain employs TRBV7-9 and TRBJ1-2, with unresolved D. Trimming stripped 7 bases from V and 0 bases from J, with 12 bases between. The CDR3 contains 14 residues. CDR1 SEHNR and CDR2 FQNEAQ come from the germline V gene (reference sequence). The CDR3 nucleotides read TGTGCCAGCACCACGTCAGGTGCTAACTATGGCTACACCTTC. Its protein is CASTTSGANYGYTF.

The CDR3 DNA reads TGTGCCAGCAGTGAGGGTCCGACAGGGGAGACCCAGTACTTC. This gives the protein CASSEGPTGETQYF. The chain combines TRBV25-1 with TRBJ2-5; 7 bases fit TRBD1. The CDR3 totals 14 residues. V shed 3 bases and J 5 bases; nucleotides not matched to a gene: 6. Per the germline V gene, CDR1 is MGHDK and CDR2 is SYGVNS. Together with reference TRBV25-1 and TRBJ2-5, the CDR3 gives the full variable domain: EADIYQTPRYLVIGTGKKITLECSQTMGHDKMYWYQQDPGMELHLIHYSYGVNSTEKGDLSSESTVSRIRTEHFPLTLESARPSHTSQYLCASSEGPTGETQYFGPGTRLLVL.

The chain recombines TRBV28 with TRBJ2-7, with D perhaps TRBD1 (5 bases). CDR1 is MDHEN, CDR2 SYDVKM, per germline. The CDR3 extends over 12 amino acids. V was shortened by 7 bases and J by 5 bases, with 12 bases between the two germline ends. CDR3 coding DNA: TGTGCCAGCACCCCGCTAGGGGACGAGCAGTACTTC. Its translation is CASTPLGDEQYF.

The chain combines TRBV19 with TRBJ2-7, with TRBD2 identical over 11 bases. Looked up from germline, CDR1 is LNHDA and CDR2 is SQIVND (reference sequence). This CDR3 has 13 amino acids. V shed 11 bases, J shed 6 bases, and the junction held 9 bases outside the gene matches. CDR3 bases: TGTGCCTCTACTAGCGGGGGCTCCGGCGAGCAGTACTTC. Protein product: CASTSGGSGEQYF.

The rearrangement uses TRBV19 and TRBJ2-2; 8 bases align to TRBD1. V lost 5 bases, J lost 3 bases, and 5 bases stayed unmatched. In germline, CDR1 is LNHDA, CDR2 SQIVND (reference sequence). The CDR3 contains 15 residues. The CDR3 DNA reads TGTGCCAGTAGTTGGGACAGGTCATACACCGGGGAGCTGTTTTTT. Protein sequence: CASSWDRSYTGELFF.

There are a few counts of this clone. The V gene is TRBV3-1 (or the pseudogene TRBV3-2), the J gene TRBJ1-2, with D maybe TRBD1 (6 bases). Germline assignment: CDR1 LGHDT and CDR2 YNNKEL (reference sequence). The CDR3 totals 18 residues. Trimming left V 4 bases short and J 9 bases short, with 30 bases between. The CDR3 loop reads CASSPTKTGTSMGLSYTF. The CDR3 nucleotides read TGTGCCAGCAGCCCTACTAAAACCGGGACATCCATGGGGTTGAGCTACACCTTC.

The chain links TRBV27 to TRBJ2-3; D ambiguous. The V and J ends lost 7 bases and 0 bases respectively, with 20 bases between them. Germline CDR1 is MNHEY and CDR2 is SMNVEV (reference sequence). This CDR3 has 17 amino acids. CDR3 coding DNA: TGTGCCAGCAAGAAGACGCGGTATGTCTCTAGCACAGATACGCAGTATTTT. It yields the protein CASKKTRYVSSTDTQYF.

CDR3 protein: CASSPSGGRRETQYF. The CDR3 DNA reads as TGTGCCAGCAGTCCCTCGGGCGGGAGGAGGGAGACCCAGTACTTC. The gene calls are TRBV5-4 and TRBJ2-5; TRBD2 agrees at 8 bases. V dropped 5 bases and J dropped 5; count of bases not matched to a gene: 11. The CDR3 loop spans 15 amino acids. Germline V gives CDR1 SGHNT, CDR2 YYREEE (reference sequence).

The chain is built from TRBV18 and TRBJ2-7; tentatively, D is TRBD1 (6 bases). There are 15 residues in the CDR3. V dropped 4 bases and J dropped 1 base, with 14 bases sitting between them. Looked up from germline, CDR1 is KGHSH and CDR2 is LQKENI. CDR3 protein: CASSHTGTLSYEQYF. The CDR3 region has the DNA TGTGCCAGCTCACATACCGGGACACTTTCCTACGAGCAGTACTTC.

The J gene is TRBJ2-3, the V gene TRBV28, with 13 bases matching TRBD2. The CDR3 loop spans 15 amino acids. Germline CDR1 and CDR2: MDHEN and SYDVKM. V dropped 3 bases and J dropped 8; count of bases not matched to a gene: 5. The CDR3 loop reads CASSLTSGGLGTQYF. In nucleotides, the CDR3 is TGTGCCAGCAGTTTGACTAGCGGGGGGTTAGGTACGCAGTATTTT.

The V gene is TRBV11-1, the J gene TRBJ2-5; D uncertain. V shed 2 bases and J shed 7 bases, with 14 bases lying between them. CDR1 is SGHAT, CDR2 FQDESV, per germline (reference sequence). The CDR3 contains 14 residues. The CDR3 coding sequence is TGTGCCAGCAGCTTACGTGGTCAGGATCCGACCCAGTACTTC. Translated: CASSLRGQDPTQYF. Full variable domain (remainder filled in from reference TRBV11-1 and TRBJ2-5): EAEVAQSPRYKITEKSQAVAFWCDPISGHATLYWYRQILGQGPELLVQFQDESVVDDSQLPKDRFSAERLKGVDSTLKIQPAELGDSAMYLCASSLRGQDPTQYFGPGTRLLVL.

The chain employs TRBV9 and TRBJ1-3; D ambiguous. Trimming stripped 4 bases from V and 7 bases from J, with 15 bases between. Germline V gives CDR1 SGDLS, CDR2 YYNGEE. This CDR3 contains 14 residues. The CDR3 protein is CASSPFYLGNTIYF. The CDR3 DNA reads TGTGCCAGCAGCCCGTTCTACCTGGGGAACACCATATATTTT. The full variable domain, in which reference TRBV9 and TRBJ1-3 provide the parts outside the CDR3, is DSGVTQTPKHLITATGQRVTLRCSPRSGDLSVYWYQQSLDQGLQFLIQYYNGEERAKGNILERFSAQQFPDLHSELNLSSLELGDSALYFCASSPFYLGNTIYFGEGSWLTVV.

V and J are TRBV5-5 and TRBJ2-7; TRBD2 is a possible D gene (6 bases). In germline, CDR1 is SGHKS, CDR2 YYEKEE (reference sequence). The CDR3 consists of 16 residues. Deletions cut 2 bases from V and 0 bases from J, with 15 bases between. For the CDR3, the DNA is TGTGCCAGCAGCTTTCAGGGCGGGACCAGCTCCTACGAGCAGTACTTC. Translating gives CASSFQGGTSSYEQYF.

V and J are TRBV18 and TRBJ2-1; 10 bases align to TRBD2. Germline loops: CDR1 KGHSH, CDR2 LQKENI. The CDR3 sequence is 19 residues long. Trimming took 0 bases from V and 4 from J; bases not matched to a gene: 12. The CDR3 here is CASSPPLAGAGWEYNEQFF. Written as DNA, the CDR3 is TGTGCCAGCTCACCACCCCTAGCGGGAGCCGGTTGGGAATACAATGAGCAGTTCTTC. The variable domain in full, completed from reference TRBV18 and TRBJ2-1, reads NAGVMQNPRHLVRRRGQEARLRCSPMKGHSHVYWYRQLPEEGLKFMVYLQKENIIDESGMPKERFSAEFPKEGPSILRIQQVVRGDSAAYFCASSPPLAGAGWEYNEQFFGPGTRLTVL.

The CDR3 nucleotides are TGCAGCGTTGTAACGACGAGCGGGGGGAGGGATGAGCAGTTCTTC. Translation: CSVVTTSGGRDEQFF. V is TRBV29-1 and J is TRBJ2-1, with TRBD2 identical over 9 bases. V lost 4 bases and J lost 8; bases outside the gene matches: 12. The CDR3 sequence is 15 residues long. In germline, CDR1 is SQVTM, CDR2 ANQGSEA.

The rearrangement links TRBV9 to TRBJ1-1; no definite D call. This CDR3 is 13 amino acids long. The ends were cut back, 6 bases at V and 5 bases at J, with 14 bases in the middle. Germline V gene lookup returns CDR1 SGDLS and CDR2 YYNGEE. The CDR3 nucleotides are TGTGCCAGCACCGATGGGGTTAGGACTGAAGCTTTCTTT. Its protein product is CASTDGVRTEAFF.

This chain joins TRBV6-6 and TRBJ2-7, with a tentative D call TRBD2 (5 bases). CDR1 is MNHNY, CDR2 SVGAGI, per germline (reference sequence). Deletions cut 6 bases from V and 3 bases from J, with 12 bases between. The CDR3 runs 13 residues. The CDR3 spells CASSPGGSYEQYF. CDR3 sequence (DNA): TGTGCCAGCAGCCCAGGAGGAAGCTACGAGCAGTACTTC.

V and J are TRBV24-1 and TRBJ2-1; the D call may be TRBD1 or TRBD2 (5 bases each). The CDR3 length is 15 residues. Germline assignment: CDR1 KGHDR and CDR2 SFDVKD. V was clipped by 9 bases and J by 6 bases, with 20 bases between them. The CDR3 coding sequence is TGTGCCACCGGTAGAGGGGCTCTTAGGTCCAATGAGCAGTTCTTC. Encoded protein: CATGRGALRSNEQFF.

The count of this clone is one. This chain connects TRBV4-2 to TRBJ1-2; TRBD1 matches 8 bases. There are 17 residues in the CDR3. Germline V gives CDR1 LGHNA, CDR2 YNFKEQ. The V segment lost 2 bases and the J segment 2 bases; nucleotides outside the gene matches: 10. CDR3 residues: CASSQSEGGTGNYGYTF. The DNA of the CDR3 is TGTGCCAGCAGCCAATCAGAGGGCGGGACAGGCAACTATGGCTACACCTTC.

The CDR3 DNA follows: TGTGCCAGCAGTTATTCCGGGGGCCAGAGTAGCAATCAGCCCCAGCATTTT. Amino acid sequence: CASSYSGGQSSNQPQHF. This chain connects TRBV6-2 or TRBV6-3 to TRBJ1-5, with D possibly TRBD1 on 6 matching bases. Trimming took 3 bases from V and 0 from J, leaving 15 bases between them. Germline CDR1 reads MNHEY; CDR2 reads SVGEGT. The CDR3 is made up of 17 amino acids.

This clone was seen only once. The chain links TRBV5-5 to TRBJ2-3; D possibly corresponds to TRBD1 (6 bases). Between the trimmed V and J ends, which lost 2 bases and 1 base, there was a span of 17 bases. There are 17 residues in the CDR3. Germline assignment: CDR1 SGHKS and CDR2 YYEKEE (reference sequence). The CDR3: CASSFQDSWWGTDTQYF. The CDR3 nucleotides read TGTGCCAGCAGCTTTCAGGACAGCTGGTGGGGCACAGATACGCAGTATTTT.

The chain recombines TRBV12-5 with TRBJ2-1; D unresolved. CDR3 length equals 11 residues. Trimming removed 6 bases at V and 5 bases at J, with 5 bases between. The germline gives CDR1 LGHNT, CDR2 FRNRAP. The CDR3 reads CASGSNNEQFF. In nucleotides, the CDR3 is TGTGCTAGTGGGTCCAACAATGAGCAGTTCTTC.

The chain recombines TRBV5-5 with TRBJ2-5; 8 bases are a match to TRBD2. Trimming cost V 3 bases and J 3 bases; bases outside gene matches: 7. Germline V gene lookup returns CDR1 SGHKS and CDR2 YYEKEE (reference sequence). CDR3 size: 15 residues. For the CDR3, the DNA is TGTGCCAGCAGCTCGAGCGGGGGCCCTGAAGAGACCCAGTACTTC. Translating gives CASSSSGGPEETQYF.

This chain joins TRBV3-1 (or the pseudogene TRBV3-2) and TRBJ2-3; D may match TRBD1 or TRBD2 (5 bases each). CDR3 length: 16 residues. CDR1 LGHDT and CDR2 YNNKEL come from the germline V gene (reference sequence). V was pared by 4 bases and J by 2 bases, with 16 bases between. CDR3 in amino acids: CASSLMSGTPTDTQYF. CDR3 in DNA: TGTGCCAGCAGCCTCATGTCCGGGACGCCCACAGATACGCAGTATTTT.

The chain employs TRBV3-1 (or the pseudogene TRBV3-2) and TRBJ1-1; 7 bases match TRBD1. CDR1 and CDR2 (germline): LGHDT, YNNKEL (reference sequence). J was trimmed by 0 bases and V by 2 bases; bases with no gene match: 6. CDR3 length: 16 residues. In DNA form, the CDR3 reads TGTGCCAGCAGCCAAAGGGGAGGGGGCATGAACACTGAAGCTTTCTTT. Translated, it gives CASSQRGGGMNTEAFF.

The rearrangement links TRBV7-6 to TRBJ2-5; 7 bases are a match to TRBD1. J gave up 4 bases and V 1 base, and 9 bases lay outside the gene matches. This CDR3 contains 16 residues. Germline-derived CDR1 and CDR2 are SGHVS and FNYEAQ. CDR3 sequence (DNA): TGTGCCAGCAGCTTAGTGACAGGGAGTCGGAGAGAGACCCAGTACTTC. Translation gives CASSLVTGSRRETQYF.